This T cell receptor (beta chain) was identified during a study of CD8 T cells in ankylosing spondylitis. The CDR3 extends over 15 amino acids. With 2 bases removed from V and 4 bases from J, the gap between germline ends came to 14 bases. CDR1 and CDR2 from the germline V gene are MNHEY and SVGAGI. Study-level points and caveats: In synovial fluid and blood from reactive arthritis, some motif variants were previously reported. In ankylosing spondylitis patients, matched synovial fluid reportedly showed significant enrichment of disease-linked clones. What appeared characteristic of ankylosing spondylitis blood was a TCR beta motif of under 10 highly homologous variants. Disease-linked clones proved CD8+ and comparatively uncommon in peripheral blood.

About this clonotype itself: The antigen is undetermined.

Construction of TCR beta libraries was performed using quantitative 5'-RACE with molecular barcodes. TCRdb reprocessed the 5' RACE reads with MiXCR, giving one entry per CDR3 protein. The sample records about 750,000 distinct CDR3 sequences, under 20% being singletons. The gene calls are TRBV6-5 and TRBJ1-1, with D hard to call. The origin of this receptor is a male donor with ankylosing spondylitis. Sample: blood, either unsorted or a sorted T cell fraction (not recorded which). CDR3 protein: CASSYRPTLGTEAFF. As DNA, the CDR3 is TGTGCCAGCAGTTACCGCCCCACACTCGGCACTGAAGCTTTCTTT.